This T cell receptor beta chain was recovered during a study of blood T cell repertoires in COVID-19. Study as a whole: Samples taken during acute and convalescent COVID-19 were collected in the United States, Italy and Spain. Sources were T cells, B-cell-depleted T cells, or PBMCs; the material itself was cDNA or gDNA.

Original data processing: Amplification of reference gene primers was used by the study to estimate nucleated cell counts. Sequenced by immunoSEQ multiplex PCR; TCRdb stores in-frame clones only, minus some. The DNA was the basis for D and trimming; V, J and clone size are from that table. The table includes about 55,000 clones, around 90% detected once. Sequencing was carried out using peripheral blood. The receptor's source is a human donor with active COVID-19. The donor label of this sample is uncertain.

The CDR3 coding sequence is TGTGCCAGCAGGAGGACAGGGACCTATGGCTACACCTTC. The encoded protein is CASRRTGTYGYTF. The chain uses TRBV2 and TRBJ1-2, with TRBD1 matching over 8 bases. This CDR3 has 13 residues. Germline V gene sequence: CDR1 SNHLY, CDR2 FYNNEI. V lost 6 bases, J lost 4 bases, and 4 bases stayed unmatched.